The 28 T cell receptor beta chains below come from one sample, sequenced in a study of cytomegalovirus exposure and HLA in healthy donors. The PCR was carried out with 60 Vbeta primers and 13 Jbeta primers. Sequencing used immunoSEQ multiplex PCR; TCRdb keeps in-frame clones, though not all of them. The sample lists about 110,000 clones; around three quarters were seen once. The specimen was PBMCs. Source of these receptors: a woman younger than 45 in good health and CMV-seronegative.

The V call is TRBV2, the J call TRBJ2-3; TRBD1 aligns across 9 bases. The CDR3 is made up of 17 amino acids. The V gene's germline CDR1 is SNHLY and CDR2 FYNNEI. V shed 4 bases, J shed 1 base, and the junction held 9 bases outside the gene matches. CDR3 sequence: CASSGGQGFRGTDTQYF. In nucleotides, the CDR3 is TGTGCCAGCAGTGGGGGACAGGGCTTTCGGGGCACAGATACGCAGTATTTT. Complete variable domain (other parts from reference TRBV2 and TRBJ2-3): EPEVTQTPSHQVTQMGQEVILRCVPISNHLYFYWYRQILGQKVEFLVSFYNNEISEKSEIFDDQFSVERPDGSNFTLKIRSTKLEDSAMYFCASSGGQGFRGTDTQYFGPGTRLTVL.

CDR3 DNA sequence: TGTGCCAGCAGCCAATCCGGGACAGTAGGCCACTTGGGGCAGTACTTC. Translated: CASSQSGTVGHLGQYF. This sequence joins TRBV16 and TRBJ2-7, with 7 bases fitting TRBD1. Germline CDR1 KGHSY, CDR2 FQNENV. The CDR3 runs to 16 residues. Trimming at V came to 0 bases and at J to 9 bases, leaving 14 bases not matched to a gene.

The gene calls are TRBV4-3 and TRBJ2-2, with D uncertain. This CDR3 is built from 16 residues. CDR1 and CDR2 (germline): LGHNA, YSLEER. Trimming pared 1 base from V and 5 bases from J, leaving 14 bases between. The CDR3 coding sequence is TGCGCCAGCAGCCAAGTACTTTACCACCCGACCGGGGAGCTGTTTTTT. Protein sequence: CASSQVLYHPTGELFF.

The genes are TRBV5-3 and TRBJ1-1; TRBD1 is a possible D gene (5 bases). TRBV5-3 is recorded as an ORF, its role being uncertain. V was cut by 3 bases and J by 4 bases, with 10 bases left in between. The CDR3 is 13 amino acids. CDR3 DNA sequence: TGTGCCAGAAGCTGCAGGGCCTCCACTGAAGCTTTCTTT. Encoded protein: CARSCRASTEAFF.

The chain employs TRBV6-5 and TRBJ2-1, with D hard to call. Germline assignment: CDR1 MNHEY and CDR2 SVGAGI. Trimming cost V 3 bases and J 3 bases, with 12 bases left between them. The length of the CDR3 is 15 residues. CDR3 sequence reads: CASSYASVFYNEQFF. CDR3 in DNA: TGTGCCAGCAGTTATGCTAGTGTATTCTACAATGAGCAGTTCTTC.

V is TRBV16 and J is TRBJ2-7, with D maybe TRBD1 (6 bases). This CDR3 region has 14 residues. The germline CDR1 and CDR2 sequences are KGHSY and FQNENV. Trimming cost V 1 base and J 5 bases, with 12 bases left between them. The CDR3 reads CASSQYRVNDEQYF. In DNA form, the CDR3 reads TGTGCCAGCAGCCAATACAGGGTTAACGACGAGCAGTACTTC.

J is TRBJ2-7 and V is TRBV28; 7 nucleotides align to TRBD1. Germline V lookup: CDR1 MDHEN, CDR2 SYDVKM. The CDR3 is 14 residues long. V was pared by 6 bases and J by 5 bases, with 10 bases of the junction left unmatched. CDR3 in DNA: TGTGCCAGCAGACCATTCGACAGGGTCAACGAGCAGTACTTC. Translated: CASRPFDRVNEQYF.

This clone was detected only once. The V and J genes are TRBV18 and TRBJ2-5; D gene uncertain. V lost 8 bases and J 8 bases, leaving 18 bases between the germline ends. From germline, CDR1 is KGHSH and CDR2 LQKENI. The CDR3 contains 13 residues. The CDR3 loop is CASHLEPLGTQYF. The DNA for the CDR3 is TGTGCCAGCCACCTGGAGCCCCTCGGTACCCAGTACTTC.

This clone was counted a single time. The CDR3 DNA reads as TGTGCCAGCAGTTCCGGACAGAGCAATCAGCCCCAGCATTTT. It codes for CASSSGQSNQPQHF. The J gene is TRBJ1-5, the V gene TRBV28; tentative D call: TRBD1 (6 bases). The CDR3 extends over 14 amino acids. V lost 4 bases to trimming and J lost 1 base, with 8 bases between them. CDR1 MDHEN and CDR2 SYDVKM come from the germline V gene.

The chain couples TRBV7-9 to TRBJ2-7, with D maybe TRBD1 (6 bases). This CDR3 is built from 12 residues. Deletions cut 3 bases from V and 5 bases from J, with 8 bases between. Per germline, CDR1 SEHNR and CDR2 FQNEAQ (reference sequence). CDR3 sequence reads: CASSFSGDEQYF. In DNA form, the CDR3 reads TGTGCCAGCAGCTTCTCAGGGGACGAGCAGTACTTC.

The chain links TRBV28 to TRBJ2-2; D is uncertain. CDR1 MDHEN and CDR2 SYDVKM come from the germline V gene. This CDR3 comprises 15 residues. Between the trimmed V and J ends, which lost 6 bases and 3 bases, there was a span of 14 bases. DNA for the CDR3: TGTGCCAGCAGGCAGGTAGTAATCTACACCGGGGAGCTGTTTTTT. Translation gives CASRQVVIYTGELFF. Variable domain in full (rest from reference TRBV28 and TRBJ2-2): DVKVTQSSRYLVKRTGEKVFLECVQDMDHENMFWYRQDPGLGLRLIYFSYDVKMKEKGDIPEGYSVSREKKERFSLILESASTNQTSMYLCASRQVVIYTGELFFGEGSRLTVL.

A few counts support this clone. The CDR3 DNA follows: TGTGCCAGCAGTGAAAATGGGCTAGCAACAGATACGCAGTATTTT. This gives the protein CASSENGLATDTQYF. The chain carries TRBV6-1 and TRBJ2-3; TRBD2 is a possible D gene (5 bases). The CDR3 covers 15 residues. V lost 2 bases and J 3 bases, leaving 12 bases between the germline ends. Germline lookup yields CDR1 MNHNS and CDR2 SASEGT.

The genes are TRBV5-1 and TRBJ2-1, with 7 bases lining up with TRBD1. V was pared by 6 bases and J by 6 bases, with 0 bases of the junction left unmatched. Germline V gene data show CDR1 as SGHRS and CDR2 as YFSETQ. The CDR3 runs to 11 residues. In nucleotides, the CDR3 is TGCGCCAGCACAGGGGGCAATGAGCAGTTCTTC. Its translation is CASTGGNEQFF.

This clone came up once. The chain employs TRBV13 and TRBJ2-2; D perhaps matches TRBD1 (6 bases). CDR3 length: 16 residues. Germline V gene lookup returns CDR1 PRHDT and CDR2 FYEKMQ (reference sequence). Trimming removed 4 bases from V and 7 bases from J, with 19 bases in between. CDR3 coding DNA: TGTGCCAGCAGCTCGGGACACGAGCATGGAGACGGGGAGCTGTTTTTT. It specifies CASSSGHEHGDGELFF.

J is TRBJ1-2 and V is TRBV7-9, with 8 bases lining up with TRBD1. The V segment lost 5 bases and the J segment 3 bases; nucleotides outside the gene matches: 8. Per germline, CDR1 SEHNR and CDR2 FQNEAQ (reference sequence). CDR3 size: 15 residues. This CDR3 reads CASSPATGAHYGYTF. The CDR3 DNA reads as TGTGCCAGCAGCCCCGCGACAGGGGCTCACTATGGCTACACCTTC.

The rearrangement uses TRBV15 and TRBJ1-1; D not certain. The CDR3 length is 13 residues. The V end was cut by 0 bases, the J end by 5 bases, with 7 bases between. CDR1 is LNHNV, CDR2 YYDKDF, per germline (reference sequence). CDR3 region: CATSRERVTEAFF. The CDR3 nucleotides read TGTGCCACCAGCAGAGAGAGGGTGACTGAAGCTTTCTTT.

This clone came up a few times. This chain joins TRBV28 and TRBJ2-7; no firm D call. CDR1 and CDR2 from the germline V gene are MDHEN and SYDVKM. The CDR3 has 11 residues. The V and J ends lost 10 bases and 0 bases respectively, with 7 bases between them. Here the CDR3 DNA reads TGTGCCACCAAGAGCTCCTACGAGCAGTACTTC. It codes for CATKSSYEQYF.

The genes are TRBV7-6 and TRBJ2-7, with 11 bases that match TRBD2. The CDR3 length is 14 residues. Germline CDR1 is SGHVS and CDR2 is FNYEAQ. V gave up 1 base and J gave up 6 bases; unmatched junction bases: 2. For the CDR3, the DNA is TGTGCCAGCAGCTTAGTAGCGGGGGGGCGCGAGCAGTACTTC. It is translated as CASSLVAGGREQYF.

This clone was observed a few times. The chain combines TRBV6-5 with TRBJ2-7; 9 bases align to TRBD2. The V segment lost 11 bases and the J segment 3 bases; nucleotides outside the gene matches: 8. The CDR3 is made up of 13 amino acids. Germline CDR1 is MNHEY and CDR2 is SVGAGI. The CDR3 bases are TGTGCCTCCGGCGGTAGCGGGAGCTACGAGCAGTACTTC. Amino acid sequence: CASGGSGSYEQYF.

The chain couples TRBV4-3 to TRBJ2-7; 7 bases map to TRBD1. Trimming removed 0 bases from V and 4 bases from J; junction bases left unmatched: 3. CDR1 LGHNA and CDR2 YSLEER come from the germline V gene. This CDR3 comprises 14 residues. CDR3 DNA sequence: TGCGCCAGCAGCCAAGACAGGGGGTTATACGAGCAGTACTTC. As protein: CASSQDRGLYEQYF.

The chain carries TRBV30 and TRBJ2-1, with 10 bases identical to TRBD1. Trimming at V came to 3 bases and at J to 5 bases, leaving 4 bases not matched to a gene. There are 14 residues in the CDR3. Germline V gives CDR1 GTSNPN, CDR2 SVGIG (reference sequence). The CDR3 spells CAWSSGTGDNEQFF. Written as DNA, the CDR3 is TGTGCCTGGAGCAGCGGGACAGGGGACAATGAGCAGTTCTTC.

The chain combines TRBV25-1 with TRBJ2-2; perhaps TRBD1 as D (5 bases). V lost 11 bases to trimming and J lost 5 bases, with 12 bases between them. This CDR3 region has 12 residues. CDR1 is MGHDK, CDR2 SYGVNS, per germline. The CDR3 nucleotides read TGTGCCGCCGACCCAGGGACCGGGGAGCTGTTTTTT. The encoded protein is CAADPGTGELFF.

The V call is TRBV7-9, the J call TRBJ1-2; tentatively, D is TRBD1 (5 bases). The germline V gene encodes CDR1 SEHNR and CDR2 FQNEAQ (reference sequence). V dropped 4 bases and J dropped 11 bases, with 14 bases sitting between them. CDR3 length equals 12 residues. Here the CDR3 reads CASSSEIRGYTF. The CDR3 nucleotides are TGTGCCAGCAGCTCAGAAATCCGGGGGTACACCTTC.

J is TRBJ1-1 and V is TRBV10-3; 10 nucleotides align to TRBD1. Germline lookup yields CDR1 ENHRY and CDR2 SYGVKD. With 4 bases clipped from V and 6 bases from J, the junction kept 8 bases outside the gene matches. The CDR3 covers 15 residues. The CDR3, as DNA: TGTGCCATCAGTGCCGGGGACAGGGGAATCCCTGAAGCTTTCTTT. It codes for CAISAGDRGIPEAFF.

This clone was found a few times. This rearrangement joins TRBV19 to TRBJ2-1; a possible D gene is TRBD1 (6 bases). This CDR3 spans 14 amino acids. CDR1 and CDR2 (germline): LNHDA, SQIVND (reference sequence). The V gene lost 6 bases and the J gene lost 5 bases, with 14 bases spanning the gap. CDR3 protein: CASRIPGHNNEQFF. CDR3 DNA sequence: TGTGCCAGTAGGATACCGGGACACAACAATGAGCAGTTCTTC.

The chain links TRBV30 to TRBJ1-2; D might be TRBD1 (5 bases). V was clipped by 4 bases and J by 3 bases, with 12 bases between them. The V gene's germline CDR1 is GTSNPN and CDR2 SVGIG (reference sequence). The CDR3 covers 13 residues. The CDR3 DNA sequence: TGTGCCTGGACCTCCGCGGGGCACTATGGCTACACCTTC. It yields the protein CAWTSAGHYGYTF.

This chain connects TRBV6-1 to TRBJ1-4; D not certain. Germline CDR1 reads MNHNS; CDR2 reads SASEGT. With 7 bases removed from V and 2 bases from J, the gap between germline ends came to 14 bases. The CDR3 length is 15 residues. The CDR3 sequence is CASNPGPATNEKLFF. In DNA form, the CDR3 reads TGTGCCAGCAACCCAGGCCCAGCCACTAATGAAAAACTGTTTTTT.

V gene TRBV27 combines with J gene TRBJ2-1; D remains ambiguous. Trimming removed 2 bases from V and 5 bases from J, with 31 bases in between. Germline V gene sequence: CDR1 MNHEY, CDR2 SMNVEV (reference sequence). The CDR3 extends over 21 amino acids. The CDR3 protein is CASSLRALVQVTNKIDNEQFF. The CDR3 nucleotides are TGTGCCAGCAGTTTAAGAGCCTTAGTTCAGGTAACGAATAAGATAGACAATGAGCAGTTCTTC.